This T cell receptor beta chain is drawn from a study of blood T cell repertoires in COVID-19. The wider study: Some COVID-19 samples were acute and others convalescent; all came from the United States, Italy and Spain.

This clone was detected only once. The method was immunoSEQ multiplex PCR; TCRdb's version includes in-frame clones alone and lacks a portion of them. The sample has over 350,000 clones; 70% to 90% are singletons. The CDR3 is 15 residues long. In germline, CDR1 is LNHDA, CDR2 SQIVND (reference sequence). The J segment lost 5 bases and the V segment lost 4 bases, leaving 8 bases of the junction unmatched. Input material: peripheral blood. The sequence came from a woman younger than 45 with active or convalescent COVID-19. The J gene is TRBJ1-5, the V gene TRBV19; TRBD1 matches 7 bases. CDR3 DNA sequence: TGTGCCAGTAGTACCTGGGGACAGCATTATCAGCCCCAGCATTTT. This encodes CASSTWGQHYQPQHF. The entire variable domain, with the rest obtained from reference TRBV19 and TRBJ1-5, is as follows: DGGITQSPKYLFRKEGQNVTLSCEQNLNHDAMYWYRQDPGQGLRLIYYSQIVNDFQKGDIAEGYSVSREKKESFPLTVTSAQKNPTAFYLCASSTWGQHYQPQHFGDGTRLSIL.